This T cell receptor beta chain was retrieved from a study of OX40 agonist ivuxolimab in advanced cancers. Study-level information: The patients received ivuxolimab by intravenous route every 2 weeks at 0.01 to 10 mg/kg. Patients with prior anti-PD-1, anti-PD-L1 or anti-CTLA-4 therapy were eligible; less than 50% had some. Study-level points and caveats: Expanded clones belonging to CD8+ T cells outnumbered, on average, those of CD4+. The study observed clonal expansion of CD4+ and CD8+ blood T cells by week 6 at 0.1 to 3.0 mg/kg.

Profiled with immunoSEQ multiplex PCR; TCRdb holds only in-frame clones, not every one. The repertoire holds 100,000 or so clones, with 94% as singletons. Germline lookup yields CDR1 ENHRY and CDR2 SYGVKD. With V trimmed by 1 base and J by 1 base, 3 bases remained unmatched. The CDR3 runs to 15 residues. On this clone: Its antigen is still unknown.

Sample: CD4+ or CD8+ T cells sorted from blood, taken in a trial of the OX40 agonist ivuxolimab. V and J are TRBV10-3 and TRBJ1-1, with TRBD1 identical over 7 bases. The source is an adult with an advanced solid tumor such as melanoma, head and neck, liver or kidney cancer. The CDR3 nucleotides read TGTGCCATCAGTGAGTACCGGACAGGGAACACTGAAGCTTTCTTT. Amino acid sequence: CAISEYRTGNTEAFF.